Listed here are 8 T cell receptor beta chains from one sample, sequenced in a study of blood T cell repertoires in COVID-19. Generated by immunoSEQ multiplex PCR, the TCRdb table keeps only in-frame clones and is missing some. Here the sample spans more than 200,000 clones, 75% to 85% being singletons. Sequencing was performed on peripheral blood. The receptors shown here come from a woman of 80 years or more with COVID-19, enrolled during active disease.

The rearrangement links TRBV6-5 to TRBJ2-7; tentatively, D is TRBD2 (6 bases). Germline V gene lookup returns CDR1 MNHEY and CDR2 SVGAGI. The CDR3 is 14 amino acids. V lost 8 bases, J lost 2 bases, and 16 bases lay in between. This chain's CDR3 is CASSSGDVTYEQYF. In DNA, the CDR3 is TGTGCCAGCTCGTCGGGGGACGTAACCTACGAGCAGTACTTC.

The V and J genes are TRBV7-9 and TRBJ1-2; D gene uncertain. The CDR3 has 14 residues. Trimming removed 5 bases from V and 0 bases from J, with 10 bases in between. Per germline, CDR1 SEHNR and CDR2 FQNEAQ (reference sequence). CDR3 in amino acids: CASSPRVANYGYTF. The CDR3 nucleotides read TGTGCCAGCAGCCCCCGGGTAGCTAACTATGGCTACACCTTC.

This clone was detected ten times or more. The J gene is TRBJ1-1, the V gene TRBV6-5, with D uncertain. The CDR3 sequence is 15 residues long. Trimming took 0 bases from V and 8 from J, leaving 16 bases between them. Germline lookup yields CDR1 MNHEY and CDR2 SVGAGI. The CDR3: CASSYSPPNGFEAFF. The CDR3 DNA follows: TGTGCCAGCAGTTACTCGCCCCCGAACGGTTTCGAAGCTTTCTTT.

This rearrangement joins TRBV7-9 to TRBJ2-5, with 9 bases fitting TRBD1. Germline V gives CDR1 SEHNR, CDR2 FQNEAQ (reference sequence). The CDR3 has 17 residues. Germline trimming cut 4 bases from V and 5 bases from J; bases unmatched to any gene: 14. The DNA for the CDR3 is TGTGCCAGCAGCTCTCCTTCCCGGGACAGGGTTGGGGAGACCCAGTACTTC. Its translation: CASSSPSRDRVGETQYF.

DNA of the CDR3: TGCGCCAGCAGGCTTACTAGCGGGGGGCGCTACGAGCAGTACTTC. Translation: CASRLTSGGRYEQYF. The V call is TRBV5-1, the J call TRBJ2-7; 12 bases align to TRBD2. V lost 5 bases, J lost 3 bases, and 6 bases stayed unmatched. CDR3 size: 15 residues. Germline CDR1 is SGHRS and CDR2 is YFSETQ.

This clone was counted only a few times. This chain joins TRBV7-9 and TRBJ1-1; D remains ambiguous. The germline CDR1 and CDR2 sequences are SEHNR and FQNEAQ (reference sequence). The CDR3 consists of 12 residues. The ends were cut back, 3 bases at V and 5 bases at J, with 7 bases in the middle. DNA of the CDR3: TGTGCCAGCAGCTTGTGGAGTACTGAAGCTTTCTTT. Translating gives CASSLWSTEAFF.

The chain combines TRBV5-6 with TRBJ2-3; D is unclear. The germline V gene has CDR1 SGHDT and CDR2 YYEEEE. This CDR3 comprises 15 residues. V lost 1 base and J 2 bases, leaving 11 bases between the germline ends. The CDR3 here is CASSLSAANTDTQYF. In DNA form, the CDR3 reads TGTGCCAGCAGCTTGTCCGCGGCCAACACAGATACGCAGTATTTT.

The V gene is TRBV30, the J gene TRBJ1-2; D unresolved. V lost 0 bases to trimming and J lost 8 bases, with 10 bases between them. Germline V CDR1 and CDR2: GTSNPN, SVGIG (reference sequence). This CDR3 is 12 amino acids long. CDR3 coding DNA: TGTGCCTGGAGTGTCCCACCGGGGGGCTACACCTTC. Translated: CAWSVPPGGYTF.